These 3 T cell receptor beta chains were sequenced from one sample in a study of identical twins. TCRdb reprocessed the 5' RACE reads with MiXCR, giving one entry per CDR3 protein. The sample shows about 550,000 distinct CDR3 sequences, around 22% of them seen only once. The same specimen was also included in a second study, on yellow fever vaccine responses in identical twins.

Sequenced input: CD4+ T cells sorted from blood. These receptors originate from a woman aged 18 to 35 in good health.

The CDR3 reads CSARDGSGWGNEQFF. The DNA of the CDR3 is TGCAGTGCTAGAGACGGGTCGGGATGGGGCAATGAGCAGTTCTTC. The chain couples TRBV20-1 to TRBJ2-1; D perhaps matches TRBD2 (5 bases). Trimming left V 0 bases short and J 6 bases short, with 15 bases between. CDR1 and CDR2 from the germline V gene are DFQATT and SNEGSKA (reference sequence). The CDR3 length is 15 residues.

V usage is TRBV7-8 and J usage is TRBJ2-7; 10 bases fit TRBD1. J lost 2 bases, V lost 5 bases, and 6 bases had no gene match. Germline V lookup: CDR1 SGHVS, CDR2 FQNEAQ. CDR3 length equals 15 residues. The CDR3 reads CASSLDRGVTYEQYF. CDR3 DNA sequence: TGTGCCAGCAGCCTGGACAGGGGGGTCACCTACGAGCAGTACTTC. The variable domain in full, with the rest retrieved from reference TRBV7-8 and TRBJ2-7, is GAGVSQSPRYKVAKRGQDVALRCDPISGHVSLFWYQQALGQGPEFLTYFQNEAQLDKSGLPSDRFFAERPEGSVSTLKIQRTQQEDSAVYLCASSLDRGVTYEQYFGPGTRLTVT.

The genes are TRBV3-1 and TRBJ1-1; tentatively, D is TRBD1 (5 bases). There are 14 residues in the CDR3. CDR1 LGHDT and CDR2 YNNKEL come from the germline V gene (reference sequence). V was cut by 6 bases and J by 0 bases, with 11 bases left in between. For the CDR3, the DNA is TGTGCCAGCAGGCGAGGGGCGGTGAACACTGAAGCTTTCTTT. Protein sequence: CASRRGAVNTEAFF.